Presented here are 9 T cell receptor beta chains from one specimen sequenced in a study of T-cell reconstitution after alpha-beta-depleted transplantation in children. Construction of the TCRbeta library involved unique molecular identifiers. MiXCR, applied by TCRdb to the PCR reads, yields one record per CDR3 protein. The data hold about 400,000 distinct CDR3 sequences, with about a fifth observed a single time. Sequencing used PBMCs from the stem cell graft donor, obtained from the stem cell graft. These receptors originate from a human donor who donated a stem cell graft to a child with acute myeloid leukemia.

This clonotype was detected a few times. The J gene is TRBJ2-1, the V gene TRBV10-3; perhaps TRBD1 as D (5 bases). This CDR3 is built from 11 residues. Germline values: CDR1 ENHRY, CDR2 SYGVKD. V lost 11 bases and J 8 bases, leaving 13 bases between the germline ends. The CDR3 bases are TGTGCCTTCAAAAGGGGCGATGAGCAGTTCTTC. The encoded protein is CAFKRGDEQFF.

This chain links TRBV7-6 with TRBJ2-1; D is uncertain. The germline gives CDR1 SGHVS, CDR2 FNYEAQ. V was shortened by 1 base and J by 4 bases, with 8 bases between the two germline ends. The CDR3 covers 14 residues. The CDR3 DNA sequence: TGTGCCAGCAGCTTAGTTAGCACTTACAATGAGCAGTTCTTC. Translated: CASSLVSTYNEQFF.

On this clonotype itself: A much larger clone differs from this one at a single base, so this may be a read error. CDR3 sequence reads: CASRTPLAGGNNKQFF. The CDR3, as DNA: TGTGCCAGCAGAACGCCTCTAGCGGGAGGGAACAATAAGCAGTTCTTC. V and J are TRBV6-1 and TRBJ2-1; 12 nucleotides align to TRBD2. The CDR3 has 16 residues. Germline V lookup: CDR1 MNHNS, CDR2 SASEGT.

The chain has TRBV29-1 and TRBJ2-1; D may be TRBD2 (5 bases). CDR3 size: 13 residues. Germline V gene sequence: CDR1 SQVTM, CDR2 ANQGSEA. The V gene lost 6 bases and the J gene lost 2 bases, with 11 bases spanning the gap. The CDR3 bases are TGCAGCGTCCGGACTGGTACCTACAATGAGCAGTTCTTC. This translates into CSVRTGTYNEQFF.

At least ten counts were recorded for this clonotype. The chain recombines TRBV29-1 with TRBJ2-7, with D perhaps TRBD2 (6 bases). Germline CDR1 and CDR2: SQVTM and ANQGSEA. The CDR3 is 12 amino acids. V lost 5 bases, J lost 4 bases, and 12 bases lay in between. Here the CDR3 reads CSVLRRGYEQYF. CDR3 DNA sequence: TGCAGCGTTCTCCGGAGGGGTTACGAGCAGTACTTC.

This clonotype was detected ten times or more. The V call is TRBV12-3 or TRBV12-4, the J call TRBJ1-5; D unclear. V lost 2 bases and J lost 1, with 3 bases in between. The CDR3 loop spans 13 amino acids. The DNA of the CDR3 is TGTGCCAGCAGTTTACGGAGCAATCAGCCCCAGCATTTT. It specifies CASSLRSNQPQHF.

The V call is TRBV29-1, the J call TRBJ2-7, with D tentatively TRBD1 (6 bases). V lost 3 bases, J lost 4 bases, and 16 bases lay in between. Germline CDR1 reads SQVTM; CDR2 reads ANQGSEA. The CDR3 consists of 14 residues. DNA of the CDR3: TGCAGCGTTGACTCCCAGGGGTCAGGGTACGAGCAGTACTTC. Translation: CSVDSQGSGYEQYF.

This clonotype was counted ten times or more. The V gene is TRBV6-5, the J gene TRBJ2-3, with D perhaps matching TRBD1 or TRBD2 (6 bases each). Trimming pared 2 bases from V and 3 bases from J, leaving 15 bases between. The CDR3 runs 16 residues. Looked up from germline, CDR1 is MNHEY and CDR2 is SVGAGI. CDR3 in DNA: TGTGCCAGCAGTTACGGTGGGGGGCTTTATACAGATACGCAGTATTTT. It encodes CASSYGGGLYTDTQYF.

This clonotype has ten or more counts. The chain carries TRBV20-1 and TRBJ2-4; 10 nucleotides line up with TRBD1. There are 14 residues in the CDR3. Germline V gives CDR1 DFQATT, CDR2 SNEGSKA (reference sequence). J gave up 9 bases and V 6 bases, and 11 bases lay outside the gene matches. CDR3 loop: CSAELPGQGSIQYF. The CDR3 nucleotides read TGCAGTGCCGAACTCCCGGGACAGGGGTCCATTCAGTACTTC.